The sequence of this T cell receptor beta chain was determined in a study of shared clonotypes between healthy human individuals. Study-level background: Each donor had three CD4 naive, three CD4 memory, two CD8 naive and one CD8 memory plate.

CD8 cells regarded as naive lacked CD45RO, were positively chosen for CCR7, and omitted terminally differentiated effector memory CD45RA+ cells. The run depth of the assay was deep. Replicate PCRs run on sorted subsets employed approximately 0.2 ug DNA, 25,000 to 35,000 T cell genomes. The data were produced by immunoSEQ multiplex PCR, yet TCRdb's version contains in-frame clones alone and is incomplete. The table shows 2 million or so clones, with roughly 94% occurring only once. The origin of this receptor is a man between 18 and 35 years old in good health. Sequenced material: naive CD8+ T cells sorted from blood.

The CDR3 coding sequence is TGCGCCAGCAAAGGAACCGAGGATGAGCAGTTCTTC. It is translated as CASKGTEDEQFF. The chain is built from TRBV10-1 and TRBJ2-1; D uncertain. The CDR3 contains 12 residues. The V and J ends lost 7 bases and 8 bases respectively, with 12 bases between them. Germline loops: CDR1 WNHNN, CDR2 SYGVQD (reference sequence).